The 27 T cell receptor beta chains below come from one sample, sequenced in a study of PD-1 blockade in classical Hodgkin lymphoma. The time point: cycle 4 day 1 (C4D1), after six to seven weeks of nivolumab. Every single patient, without exception, relapsed after autologous stem cell transplantation, and brentuximab vedotin exposure varied. The CD4+ T cells used were purified from thawed PBMCs through magnetic negative selection. Assay: immunoSEQ multiplex PCR; the TCRdb copy retains only in-frame clones and omits some. The repertoire holds 10,000 to 15,000 clones, with approximately 83% as singletons. This material consisted of CD4+ T cells from blood, taken before the fourth cycle of nivolumab. All receptors derive from a human donor with classical Hodgkin lymphoma.

The chain joins TRBV2 to TRBJ1-5; 8 positions match TRBD1. The CDR3 is 14 amino acids. With 6 bases clipped from V and 7 bases from J, the junction kept 8 bases outside the gene matches. Germline V lookup: CDR1 SNHLY, CDR2 FYNNEI. CDR3 sequence (DNA): TGTGCCAGCAGGGCGGGACAGGCTGCCCAGCCCCAGCATTTT. Residues: CASRAGQAAQPQHF.

The gene calls are TRBV5-4 and TRBJ2-7, with D unresolved. This CDR3 has 11 residues. Trimming cost V 4 bases and J 6 bases, with 8 bases left between them. CDR1 is SGHNT, CDR2 YYREEE, per germline (reference sequence). This CDR3 reads CASSVGFEQYF. CDR3 coding DNA: TGTGCCAGCAGCGTCGGATTCGAGCAGTACTTC. Supplemented by reference TRBV5-4 and TRBJ2-7, the full variable domain reads ETGVTQSPTHLIKTRGQQVTLRCSSQSGHNTVSWYQQALGQGPQFIFQYYREEENGRGNFPPRFSGLQFPNYSSELNVNALELDDSALYLCASSVGFEQYFGPGTRLTVT.

This clone appeared a single time. This chain connects TRBV2 to TRBJ2-2, with 8 nucleotides matching TRBD2. This CDR3 has 16 amino acids. V shed 8 bases and J 5 bases; nucleotides not matched to a gene: 13. Germline V gene sequence: CDR1 SNHLY, CDR2 FYNNEI. The CDR3 bases are TGTGCCAGCGGAGATAGCGGGATACAGAATACCGGGGAGCTGTTTTTT. This codes for CASGDSGIQNTGELFF. The variable domain in full, with the rest retrieved from reference TRBV2 and TRBJ2-2, is EPEVTQTPSHQVTQMGQEVILRCVPISNHLYFYWYRQILGQKVEFLVSFYNNEISEKSEIFDDQFSVERPDGSNFTLKIRSTKLEDSAMYFCASGDSGIQNTGELFFGEGSRLTVL.

This clone was detected only a few times. V gene TRBV10-3 combines with J gene TRBJ1-2; no clear D gene. The CDR3 is 13 residues long. CDR1 and CDR2 from the germline V gene are ENHRY and SYGVKD. Between the trimmed V and J ends, which lost 3 bases and 3 bases, there was a span of 8 bases. CDR3 nucleotide sequence: TGTGCCATCAGTGATCCGTGGCACTATGGCTACACCTTC. This codes for CAISDPWHYGYTF.

The gene calls are TRBV18 and TRBJ1-1; 7 bases line up with TRBD1. The CDR3 runs 15 residues. J was trimmed by 1 base and V by 5 bases; bases with no gene match: 7. CDR1 and CDR2 (germline): KGHSH, LQKENI. CDR3 residues: CASSSRTGENTEAFF. The CDR3 DNA is TGTGCCAGCTCATCTCGGACAGGAGAGAACACTGAAGCTTTCTTT. The full variable domain, completed using reference TRBV18 and TRBJ1-1, is NAGVMQNPRHLVRRRGQEARLRCSPMKGHSHVYWYRQLPEEGLKFMVYLQKENIIDESGMPKERFSAEFPKEGPSILRIQQVVRGDSAAYFCASSSRTGENTEAFFGQGTRLTVV.

V usage is TRBV4-1 and J usage is TRBJ2-7; D gene ambiguous. Trimming cost V 1 base and J 5 bases, with 9 bases left between them. Germline loops: CDR1 MGHRA, CDR2 YSYEKL. This CDR3 comprises 13 residues. The CDR3 sequence: CASSQVPGDEQYF. The CDR3 coding sequence is TGCGCCAGCAGCCAAGTCCCTGGAGACGAGCAGTACTTC.

The rearrangement uses TRBV5-6 and TRBJ2-5; 9 bases match TRBD2. This CDR3 is built from 15 residues. Germline assignment: CDR1 SGHDT and CDR2 YYEEEE. The V gene end was trimmed by 3 bases and the J gene end by 1 base; junction bases not matched to a gene: 4. The CDR3 DNA sequence: TGTGCCAGCAGCTGGCGACTAGCGGTCCAAGAGACCCAGTACTTC. Residues: CASSWRLAVQETQYF.

V is TRBV7-9 and J is TRBJ1-6; D may be TRBD1 (5 bases). The germline CDR1 and CDR2 sequences are SEHNR and FQNEAQ (reference sequence). The germline V and J ends were trimmed by 8 bases and 11 bases, with 28 bases remaining between them. CDR3 size: 17 residues. DNA of the CDR3: TGTGCCAGCTCCAAGGAGGGCGGGGGATCGAGGTCACCACCCCTCCACTTT. Amino acids: CASSKEGGGSRSPPLHF.

The gene calls are TRBV6-1 and TRBJ1-2; D gene unclear. V lost 5 bases and J 4 bases, leaving 11 bases between the germline ends. The CDR3 spans 13 residues. Germline CDR1 is MNHNS and CDR2 is SASEGT. CDR3 DNA: TGTGCCAGCAGTAAGGACGGCCCCTATGGCTACACCTTC. Protein sequence: CASSKDGPYGYTF.

V and J are TRBV5-6 and TRBJ2-1; 10 bases agree with TRBD2. The CDR3 has 15 residues. V gave up 1 base and J gave up 4 bases; unmatched junction bases: 2. From germline, CDR1 is SGHDT and CDR2 YYEEEE. CDR3 sequence: CASSLKLAGYNEQFF. The CDR3 nucleotides are TGTGCCAGCAGCTTGAAACTAGCGGGGTACAATGAGCAGTTCTTC.

This clone was seen only a few times. The chain carries TRBV9 and TRBJ2-5, with D hard to call. Trimming left V 0 bases short and J 7 bases short, with 13 bases between. The CDR3 runs 14 residues. Germline V gene sequence: CDR1 SGDLS, CDR2 YYNGEE. The CDR3 sequence: CASSVDLGFGTQYF. CDR3 nucleotides: TGTGCCAGCAGCGTAGATCTTGGATTCGGGACCCAGTACTTC.

This clone appeared once. In DNA form, the CDR3 reads TGTGCCAGCAGCCCAGGATGGGCTAGGGACACTGAAGCTTTCTTT. This gives the protein CASSPGWARDTEAFF. The chain joins TRBV7-2 to TRBJ1-1; D ambiguous. Germline CDR1 is SGHTA and CDR2 is FQGNSA. The CDR3 loop spans 15 amino acids. Trimming removed 5 bases from V and 3 bases from J, with 16 bases in between.

This clone was detected once. V is TRBV11-2 and J is TRBJ2-5; no definite D call. The V end lost 3 bases, the J end lost 4 bases, and 3 bases lay between the germline ends. CDR3 length equals 11 residues. In germline, CDR1 is SGHAT, CDR2 FQNNGV. The CDR3 region is CASSFGETQYF. CDR3 sequence (DNA): TGTGCCAGCAGCTTCGGAGAGACCCAGTACTTC.

The J gene is TRBJ1-3, the V gene TRBV4-1, with 10 positions matching TRBD1. The trim removed 3 bases at V and 3 bases at J, leaving 11 bases unmatched. This CDR3 spans 18 amino acids. Germline lookup yields CDR1 MGHRA and CDR2 YSYEKL. The CDR3 here is CASSHHPGQGSGGNTIYF. Written as DNA, the CDR3 is TGCGCCAGCAGCCACCACCCGGGACAGGGGTCTGGTGGAAACACCATATATTTT.

The rearrangement joins TRBV6-5 to TRBJ1-2, with 7 bases lining up with TRBD1. Per the germline V gene, CDR1 is MNHEY and CDR2 is SVGAGI. This CDR3 has 13 residues. V shed 4 bases, J shed 6 bases, and the junction held 5 bases outside the gene matches. The CDR3 is CASSSIGGNGYTF. CDR3 DNA: TGTGCCAGCAGTTCAATAGGGGGCAATGGCTACACCTTC.

This chain connects TRBV27 to TRBJ1-5, with a possible D match to TRBD1 (6 bases). Trimming shortened V by 7 bases and J by 6 bases, and 16 bases separated the two germline ends. Germline CDR1 reads MNHEY; CDR2 reads SMNVEV (reference sequence). This CDR3 comprises 14 residues. CDR3 nucleotides: TGTGCCAGCAAGGAACAGGGTTATCGTCAGCCCCAGCATTTT. It is translated as CASKEQGYRQPQHF.

The genes are TRBV5-1 and TRBJ1-1; maybe TRBD1 (5 bases). Germline V gene lookup returns CDR1 SGHRS and CDR2 YFSETQ. V was trimmed by 0 bases and J by 0 bases, leaving 12 bases between them. This CDR3 has 16 amino acids. In DNA form, the CDR3 reads TGCGCCAGCAGCTTGGGCCCCCAGGGAATGAACACTGAAGCTTTCTTT. Its translation is CASSLGPQGMNTEAFF.

The chain joins TRBV6-5 to TRBJ1-5; no reliable D call. V was cut by 6 bases and J by 0 bases, with 9 bases left in between. Germline values: CDR1 MNHEY, CDR2 SVGAGI. This CDR3 region has 14 residues. The chain's CDR3 is CASRFLNSNQPQHF. CDR3 DNA: TGTGCCAGCAGATTCTTAAATAGCAATCAGCCCCAGCATTTT.

The rearrangement uses TRBV19 and TRBJ2-3; D may be TRBD2 (6 bases). V was pared by 6 bases and J by 0 bases, with 22 bases between. The CDR3 covers 18 residues. Germline V gene sequence: CDR1 LNHDA, CDR2 SQIVND (reference sequence). CDR3 protein: CASRPAGLSITSTDTQYF. CDR3 coding DNA: TGTGCCAGTAGGCCGGCGGGACTTTCCATAACCAGCACAGATACGCAGTATTTT.

The chain employs TRBV7-3 and TRBJ1-5; 7 bases line up with TRBD1. The CDR3 has 13 residues. Germline lookup yields CDR1 SGHTA and CDR2 FQGTGA. J gave up 4 bases and V 5 bases, and 2 bases lay outside the gene matches. CDR3 coding DNA: TGTGCCAGCAGCGTACAGGGGAATCAGCCCCAGCATTTT. As protein: CASSVQGNQPQHF. Together with reference TRBV7-3 and TRBJ1-5, the CDR3 gives the full variable domain: GAGVSQTPSNKVTEKGKYVELRCDPISGHTALYWYRQSLGQGPEFLIYFQGTGAADDSGLPNDRFFAVRPEGSVSTLKIQRTERGDSAVYLCASSVQGNQPQHFGDGTRLSIL.

This chain connects TRBV4-1 to TRBJ2-5, with 8 nucleotides matching TRBD2. Germline V lookup: CDR1 MGHRA, CDR2 YSYEKL. V shed 6 bases, J shed 0 bases, and the junction held 3 bases outside the gene matches. CDR3 size: 14 residues. For the CDR3, the DNA is TGCGCCAGCAGGGGACTAGGGGACCAAGAGACCCAGTACTTC. Its protein product is CASRGLGDQETQYF.

The rearrangement joins TRBV6-1 to TRBJ2-7; 7 bases match TRBD2. This CDR3 contains 14 residues. Trimming at V came to 11 bases and at J to 1 base, leaving 11 bases not matched to a gene. From germline, CDR1 is MNHNS and CDR2 SASEGT. CDR3 sequence: CAVGEAGVSYEQYF. The CDR3 bases are TGTGCCGTAGGCGAGGCGGGGGTATCCTACGAGCAGTACTTC.

J is TRBJ1-2 and V is TRBV18; D might be TRBD1 (5 bases). Germline V lookup: CDR1 KGHSH, CDR2 LQKENI. V shed 3 bases and J shed 2 bases, with 13 bases lying between them. The CDR3 totals 15 residues. DNA of the CDR3: TGTGCCAGCTCACCGGTAGGACAACCAAACTATGGCTACACCTTC. It yields the protein CASSPVGQPNYGYTF.

CDR3 in amino acids: CASTPDIPYGYTF. CDR3 coding DNA: TGTGCCAGCACCCCGGATATCCCCTATGGCTACACCTTC. This chain connects TRBV7-2 to TRBJ1-2; no definite D call. The CDR3 length is 13 residues. The V gene lost 7 bases and the J gene lost 4 bases, with 13 bases spanning the gap. Germline V lookup: CDR1 SGHTA, CDR2 FQGNSA. Together with reference TRBV7-2 and TRBJ1-2, the CDR3 gives the full variable domain: GAGVSQSPSNKVTEKGKDVELRCDPISGHTALYWYRQSLGQGLEFLIYFQGNSAPDKSGLPSDRFSAERTGGSVSTLTIQRTQQEDSAVYLCASTPDIPYGYTFGSGTRLTVV.

V usage is TRBV4-2 and J usage is TRBJ2-5; TRBD2 is a possible D gene (7 bases). CDR1 LGHNA and CDR2 YNFKEQ come from the germline V gene. Trimming took off 2 bases at V and 5 bases at J, with 12 bases between the two ends. CDR3 length: 14 amino acids. CDR3 DNA: TGTGCCAGCAGCCAACAACAGGGAGGGGAGACCCAGTACTTC. Encoded protein: CASSQQQGGETQYF.

This chain joins TRBV5-1 and TRBJ2-5, with unresolved D. This CDR3 spans 11 amino acids. Trimming left V 3 bases short and J 0 bases short, with 0 bases between. The V gene's germline CDR1 is SGHRS and CDR2 YFSETQ. The chain's CDR3 is CASSYQETQYF. The CDR3, as DNA: TGCGCCAGCAGCTACCAAGAGACCCAGTACTTC. The whole variable domain, remainder taken from reference TRBV5-1 and TRBJ2-5, is KAGVTQTPRYLIKTRGQQVTLSCSPISGHRSVSWYQQTPGQGLQFLFEYFSETQRNKGNFPGRFSGRQFSNSRSEMNVSTLELGDSALYLCASSYQETQYFGPGTRLLVL.

This rearrangement joins TRBV4-3 to TRBJ2-3; maybe TRBD2 (5 bases). V lost 4 bases, J lost 3 bases, and 11 bases lay in between. Germline CDR1 and CDR2: LGHNA and YSLEER. CDR3 size: 14 residues. DNA for the CDR3: TGCGCCAGCAGCCCACGACTAAGAACAGATACGCAGTATTTT. It encodes CASSPRLRTDTQYF.